This record concerns one T cell receptor beta chain sequence. Its antigen remains unknown. Germline assignment: CDR1 SGHVS and CDR2 FQNEAQ. Trimming took 5 bases from V and 5 from J; bases not matched to a gene: 13. The CDR3 spans 19 residues. The data derive from a study of cytomegalovirus exposure and HLA in healthy donors. Study context: Membership in the Caucasian-associated ancestry cluster was found for 75% to 85% of approximately 400 genotyped donors. Regarding the study as a whole: Cytomegalovirus status was reportedly diagnosed by the classifier with high specificity and sensitivity. Clonal expansion was found to be greater in HLA-associated TCR beta chains than in equally common others in a later analysis.

PCR primers comprised 60 Vbeta and 13 Jbeta primers. TCRdb's table, derived via immunoSEQ multiplex PCR, lists solely in-frame clones and lacks some. The table shows approximately 160,000 clones, with around 85% occurring only once. CMV serostatus data were not documented for this donor. Input material: PBMCs. The rearrangement links TRBV7-8 to TRBJ2-1; 15 bases fit TRBD2. The source of this sequence is a human donor in good health. CDR3 sequence reads: CASSPTPGTSGGSHNEQFF. The CDR3 coding sequence is TGTGCCAGCAGCCCAACCCCCGGGACTAGCGGGGGGTCACACAATGAGCAGTTCTTC.